This is a list of T cell receptor beta chains from one sample in a study of T cell repertoires in ileal Crohn's disease. TCRdb's copy holds only in-frame clones and misses some; the assay was immunoSEQ multiplex PCR. In the table there are approximately 12,000 clones, around 81% of which are singletons. The specimen was ileal tissue. The receptors stem from an adult with Crohn's disease. Each CDR3 is given with its conserved first and last residue. D genes are given only for firm matches. Clone sizes are given selectively: once, few, many, or a class where the clone is expanded.

V gene	D gene	clone size	J gene	CDR3 DNA	CDR3 protein
TRBV5-1	NA	NA	TRBJ1-6	TGCGCCAGCAGTGGGGGCGGAACTAATTCACCCCTCCACTTT	CASSGGGTNSPLHF
TRBV4-2	TRBD2	few	TRBJ2-7	TGTGCCAGCAGCCAAGATCTTGGGGCTAGCGGGGGCCGCTACGAGCAGTACTTC	CASSQDLGASGGRYEQYF
TRBV27	NA	NA	TRBJ2-4	TGTGCCAGCACGTTGAGGAGGGGTGACATTCAGTACTTC	CASTLRRGDIQYF
TRBV5-5	NA	once	TRBJ1-1	TGTGCCAGCAGCTTGGTCCGGAGGGAGACCACTGAAGCTTTCTTT	CASSLVRRETTEAFF
TRBV4-2	TRBD1	NA	TRBJ2-1	TGTGCCAGCAGCCAAACACCGGGACAGGGGAACAATGAGCAGTTCTTC	CASSQTPGQGNNEQFF
TRBV4-1	NA	NA	TRBJ1-5	TGCGCCAGCAGCCAAGAAGTAGCCCGGCCCCAGCATTTT	CASSQEVARPQHF
TRBV28	TRBD2	NA	TRBJ2-7	TGTGCCAGCAGTCCCGGGGGGGCCCTCTACGAGCAGTACTTC	CASSPGGALYEQYF
TRBV30	NA	NA	TRBJ2-7	TGTGCCTGGAGTGCCGGGACACGAGGACACGAGCAGTACTTC	CAWSAGTRGHEQYF
TRBV20-1	NA	NA	TRBJ2-5	TGCAGTGCTAGCAAACAAGGGGCCCAGTACTTC	CSASKQGAQYF
TRBV28	NA	NA	TRBJ1-5	TGTGCCAGGTATGATACAGGGTATCAGCCCCAGCATTTT	CARYDTGYQPQHF
TRBV19	TRBD1	NA	TRBJ1-5	TGTGCCAGTTGCCCAGGGGGACAGGGCCATCAGCCCCAGCATTTT	CASCPGGQGHQPQHF
TRBV5-4	TRBD2	few	TRBJ2-3	TGTGCCAGCAGCTCGGGAGGGACATCAGCAGATACGCAGTATTTT	CASSSGGTSADTQYF